This TCR beta chain was sequenced in a study of cytomegalovirus exposure and HLA in healthy donors (TCRdb year 2017). In the study overall: An earlier analysis of fewer than 750 of the donors reported 276 Gb of sequence data and 117 million unique TCR beta sequences obtained from roughly 180 million T cells. Every repertoire in the discovery cohort had been generated on one and the same sequencing platform. To predict cytomegalovirus infection status, the study brought together high-throughput TCR immunosequencing, statistical association of individual TCRs with disease status, and machine learning. To study patterns of TCR occurrence, a later analysis re-analyzed previously published TCR beta repertoires from several hundred donors and added high-resolution HLA genotyping. A separate validation cohort of roughly 130 different subjects was used in addition to the 666-subject first cohort. Because of strong linkage in the cohort, roughly five DR-DQ haplotypes were treated as single units for association and clustering. A later genetic analysis used genome-wide SNP genotypes for about three fifths of the 666 donors, treating that subset as a discovery cohort. Rather than using new phenotypic data, the later analysis identified candidate immune exposures from TCR beta sequences and from how often those sequences occurred across donors. The aim of the study was to test whether cataloging public T cell receptors could identify signatures of past pathogen exposure. On average, roughly 240,000 unique TCR beta nucleotide sequences were sequenced per donor among 398 genotyped donors of the cohort, with approximately 18% of those sequences being non-productive. Of the roughly 430 genotyped donors, over 70% fell in the genetic ancestry cluster associated with self-reported Caucasian donors. Both class I and class II loci were covered by HLA typing, at four-digit resolution. Donor age, sex, ethnicity and CMV serostatus were compiled together with the repertoire data. An early release that covered fewer than 750 HLA-typed donors contained about 300 gigabases of sequencing data and about 93 million unique TCR sequences. The study profiled the T cell repertoires of about 720 subjects by immunosequencing and related them to cytomegalovirus serostatus. Typing coverage differed by locus: A, B, C, DRB1 and DQB1 were typed in roughly 629-640 donors, DQA1 in approximately 520, DPA1 in roughly 590, and DPB1 in 472. To decide whether each TCR beta V gene segment behaved as functional or pseudogenic, an earlier analysis of some 580 of the donors relied on high-throughput TCR beta sequencing. Broad study findings and their caveats: HLA typing was unavailable for some donors at each locus, so association tests used only the typed subset. According to a later analysis, most CMV-associated TCR beta chains appeared to be HLA-restricted, and the HLA associations seemed to be driven largely by CMV exposure. A group of highly shared sequence variants was considered likely to be a technical artifact of the sequencing pipeline. Sequencing depth was assumed to be roughly uniform across donors in the presence/absence analyses, though that assumption may not hold. A later genetic analysis reported fewer N-insertions in productive TCRs among donors in an Asian-associated ancestry cluster than the approximately 670-donor mean. Linkage disequilibrium might explain the correlated functional status among segregating V segments, but an unknown experimental factor could not be ruled out. Three of the identified cytomegalovirus-associated TCR beta chains were confirmed in vitro to be specific for cytomegalovirus antigens. Broadly in line with IMGT annotations, most TCR beta V segments showed up in productive rearrangements about 87% or about 30% of the time in an earlier analysis of about 500 of the donors. The authors suggested that the approach could potentially be generalized to other disease states and immunological phenotypes. The classifier was reported to diagnose cytomegalovirus status with high specificity and sensitivity in both the original cohort and the validation cohort. In a later genetic analysis, a missense DCLRE1C variant was associated with V-gene and J-gene trimming of TCR beta chains, and the association was replicated in an independent cohort. According to a later analysis, TCR association rates differed among HLA loci, with DRB1 alleles showing the most associated TCRs and HLA-C alleles showing the fewest. The only immune exposure information available for the cohort was CMV serostatus. Several of the top co-occurrence clusters appeared to be linked to parvovirus B19, influenza, CMV and Epstein-Barr virus, according to a later analysis. A further reported finding was that TCR beta sequences accurately predicted the HLA-A and HLA-B alleles for most subjects in the first cohort. The study listed 164 TCR beta chains as associated with cytomegalovirus. When HLA alleles, especially DR and DQ, strongly co-occurred, attributing TCR associations to individual alleles was difficult. In a later analysis, HLA-associated TCR beta chains showed more clonal expansion and lower generation probabilities than non-associated chains that were equally common. Specific HLA alleles were associated with some 15,000 TCR beta sequences at a false discovery rate of 0.05 in a later analysis. The cohort was sequenced for TCR beta chains only, and without alpha or paired-chain data the features that could be detected were limited. The earlier analysis of fewer than 750 of the donors excluded 15 to 20 rarely observed V segments, including chromosome 9 orphons, because counts were too low. While some public TCRs were present in many individuals, most TCR sequences turned up only very rarely across donors.

About this clone: Which antigen it targets is not known. Base-call qualities are not available, and no considerably larger clone is one nucleotide away.

In total, 600 or so healthy bone marrow donors made up the cohort. Cohort members were all nominally healthy when sampled, although unrecorded immune exposures were likely present. The donor tested CMV seronegative, placing the donor among the 350 or so seronegative members of the cohort. A peripheral blood sample was collected from each donor, and TCR beta sequencing was performed on peripheral blood mononuclear cells. Genomic DNA extraction from the blood cell samples was performed with the Qiagen DNeasy Blood Extraction Kit. The library was built by means of the immunoSEQ multiplex PCR assay. A mixture of 60 forward primers for TCR Vbeta segments and 13 reverse primers for TCR Jbeta segments was used in the multiplex PCR. Amplification of the CDR3 region of rearranged TCR beta genes was performed with a multiplex PCR assay on genomic DNA. The amplified TCR beta libraries were sequenced on the Illumina HiSeq System as 87-base-pair reads. In the authors' own workflow: A later analysis counted about 80 million unique TCR beta chains across the 666 repertoires, and around 9.9 million of these chains were shared by at least two donors. Raw reads were error-corrected and collapsed into unique sequences with a nearest-neighbor algorithm that merged closely related sequences to remove PCR and sequencing errors. CDR3 sequences were aligned to IMGT reference sequences to assign V, D and J gene segments. Each retained sequence needed at least a six-nucleotide match to both a V gene segment and a J gene segment. A rearrangement counted as productive if the CDR3 had no stop codons and remained in frame with V and J, and every other rearrangement counted as non-productive. Following IMGT convention, CDR3 was defined as the stretch from the second conserved V-encoded cysteine up to the conserved J-encoded phenylalanine. The earlier analysis of about 610 of the donors excluded any sequence lacking an unambiguous match to a single V gene segment. An earlier analysis of a few hundred of the donors classified V segments as functional when productive rearrangements were above 56.7% and as segregating when the standard deviation between donors was above 5%. To diagnose cytomegalovirus status from the catalog of TCR beta chain sequences, a statistical classification framework was built. In a later analysis, V and J genes were assigned by comparing TCR nucleotide sequences against IMGT/GENE-DB human TR gene sequences. In a later analysis, CDR3 sequences and most-parsimonious VDJ recombination scenarios were assigned using the TCRdist pipeline. In a later analysis, each TCR beta chain was defined by its CDR3 amino acid sequence together with its V-gene family, and reads without a unique V-gene family were excluded. In a later analysis, 550 to 650 highly shared, low-generation-probability nucleotide sequences were removed to address suspected cross-contamination and a sequencing artifact. For each public chain, a later analysis derived a clonal expansion index from normalized ranks of inferred template counts within each repertoire. A later analysis computed generation probabilities with a VDJ recombination model fitted to out-of-frame rearrangements, and checked the results against IGoR. In a later analysis, hypergeometric tests were used to score TCR-TCR, TCR-HLA and TCR-CMV co-occurrence, with a repertoire-size bias correction applied to TCR pairs. In a later analysis, false discovery rates were estimated by permuting HLA or CMV assignments 20 times. In a later analysis, co-occurring TCRs were grouped with DBSCAN, and TCRdist sequence similarity was added when clustering was performed within HLA-allele-positive subsets. Repertoires with fewer than 30,000 or more than 120,000 public chains were left out of co-occurrence clustering, as were five repertoires with anomalous nucleotide sharing. Sourced from immuneACCESS, this table was stored by TCRdb with only in-frame sequences that have V and J called. A share of the clones is absent; for the studies checked, an unresolved V gene accounts for under half, and the remainder has no known explanation. D and trimming were read from the DNA, whereas the V and J calls and clone size are those reported in that table. The sample table shows roughly 200,000 clones, and approximately 80% are seen once. Under 2.5% of the sample lies in the top ten.

The sequence was collected from a man aged 55 to 69 in good health and CMV-seronegative. Sequencing was done on a sample of PBMCs.

The DNA sequence follows: TGTGCCAGCAGTGAAAAGGGGGGGAGAAGAAATGAGCAGTTCTTC. Its coded protein is CASSEKGGRRNEQFF. The V and J genes are TRBV6-1 and TRBJ2-1; the D segment could be TRBD2, given 7 matching bases. The germline V gene gives CDR1 as MNHNS and CDR2 as SASEGT. Trimming takes 2 bases from V and 7 bases from J, and the germline ends sit 15 bases apart. Counted from cysteine to phenylalanine, this CDR3 has 15 amino acids. Just CDR3 DNA is preserved here, 45 bases in frame from base 1.